The 2 T cell receptor beta chains given below trace back to one sample, sequenced in a study of blood T cell repertoires in COVID-19. Method: immunoSEQ multiplex PCR; TCRdb's copy keeps in-frame clones and lacks some. This sample yields 130,000 to 150,000 clones, of which around 84% are seen a single time; roughly 5.7% belongs to the top ten. Sequencing was carried out using PBMCs or T cells enriched from blood (not recorded which). The receptors derive from a woman aged 45-65 years who had been exposed to COVID-19.

This chain connects TRBV6-4 to TRBJ2-3, with D possibly matching TRBD2 (7 bases). Trimming removed 8 bases from V and 4 bases from J, with 19 bases in between. The CDR3 is 15 amino acids. Germline CDR1 is MRHNA and CDR2 is SNTAGT. The CDR3 spells CASAPGAGVADTQYF. The CDR3 nucleotides are TGTGCCAGCGCCCCAGGGGCGGGAGTGGCAGATACGCAGTATTTT.

The V gene is TRBV5-6, the J gene TRBJ2-4, with TRBD1 matching over 10 bases. Trimming removed 5 bases from V and 7 bases from J; junction bases left unmatched: 6. This CDR3 spans 14 amino acids. Germline CDR1 is SGHDT and CDR2 is YYEEEE. CDR3 residues: CASRPGQGWNIQYF. Written as DNA, the CDR3 is TGTGCCAGCAGGCCGGGACAGGGGTGGAACATTCAGTACTTC.